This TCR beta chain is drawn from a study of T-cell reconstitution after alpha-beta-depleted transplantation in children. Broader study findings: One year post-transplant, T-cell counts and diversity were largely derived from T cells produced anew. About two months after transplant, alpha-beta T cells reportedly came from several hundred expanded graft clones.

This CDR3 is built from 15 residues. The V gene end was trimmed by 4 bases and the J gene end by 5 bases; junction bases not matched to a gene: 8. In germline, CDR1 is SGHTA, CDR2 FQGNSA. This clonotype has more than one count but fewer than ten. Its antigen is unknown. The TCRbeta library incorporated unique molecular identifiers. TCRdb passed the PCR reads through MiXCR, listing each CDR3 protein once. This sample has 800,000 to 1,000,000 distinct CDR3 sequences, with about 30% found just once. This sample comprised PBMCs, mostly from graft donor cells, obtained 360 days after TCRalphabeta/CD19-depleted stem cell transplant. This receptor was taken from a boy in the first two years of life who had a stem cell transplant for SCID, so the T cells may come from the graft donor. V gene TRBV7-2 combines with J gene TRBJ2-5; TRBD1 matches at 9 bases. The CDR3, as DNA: TGTGCCAGCAGCTCTACAGGGGGCGCAAAGGAGACCCAGTACTTC. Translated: CASSSTGGAKETQYF.